What follows is one T cell receptor beta chain and its context. What it binds is unknown. Treatment given: oral pan-JAK inhibitor, 5-10 mg twice daily. It was from alopecia areata patients that lesional scalp punch biopsies and peripheral blood were collected. cDNA reverse transcribed from extracted RNA served as the sequencing template. Here immunoSEQ multiplex PCR was the method, and the copy in TCRdb shows in-frame clones only, minus some. The repertoire holds about 210,000 clones, with approximately 40% as singletons. The sample is drawn from a study of CD8+ T cells in alopecia areata. The study's findings and limits: Relative to normal scalp, lesional scalp, especially alopecia totalis/universalis, showed higher clonality.

Sequences were derived from CD4+ T cells sorted from blood, sampled at roughly week 36, from a patient treated with tofacitinib. The receptor was derived from a human donor with alopecia areata.

The CDR3 spells CAWSSGLAGGEQFF. The CDR3 DNA follows: TGTGCCTGGAGCTCTGGACTAGCGGGAGGTGAGCAGTTCTTC. The chain couples TRBV30 to TRBJ2-1; TRBD2 aligns across 14 bases. CDR3 size: 14 residues. J gave up 9 bases and V 3 bases, and 4 bases lay outside the gene matches. Germline CDR1 reads GTSNPN; CDR2 reads SVGIG (reference sequence).